This section outlines one TCR beta chain sequence together with its context. Its cognate antigen is unknown. The sample comes from a study of post-analysis software for immune sequencing data. Study at large: Progressive-relapsing, secondary progressive and relapsing-remitting multiple sclerosis were among the disease courses included. Findings and caveats of the study: Normalized Chao1 diversity was significantly lower in multiple sclerosis patients than in controls.

TCR beta cDNA libraries included unique molecular identifiers. With roughly 1 to 11 million T cells as the source, approximately 500,000 cDNA molecules resulted. TCRdb re-analysed the PCR reads in MiXCR, keeping a single row per CDR3 protein. The sample lists hundreds of thousands of distinct CDR3 sequences; approximately 30% were seen once. Sample: blood. This TCR was recovered from a girl under 18 with multiple sclerosis.

The CDR3 loop reads CASSLSWGVSYNEQFF. CDR3 DNA: TGTGCCAGCAGCTTATCGTGGGGTGTCTCCTACAATGAGCAGTTCTTC. This rearrangement joins TRBV7-2 to TRBJ2-1; no clear D. V was clipped by 2 bases and J by 0 bases, with 11 bases between them. This CDR3 is built from 16 residues. Germline V gene data show CDR1 as SGHTA and CDR2 as FQGNSA.